These 25 T cell receptor beta chains share one sample of origin, sequenced in a study of blood T cell repertoires in COVID-19. TCRdb keeps only in-frame clones here, not all; method: immunoSEQ multiplex PCR. Counted here are about 210,000 clones, around 84% occurring once; the ten biggest clones make up over 9.5%. The source material was peripheral blood. The receptors originated from a woman of 80 years or more with COVID-19, enrolled during active disease.

This clone has a handful of counts. This chain uses TRBV6-5 with TRBJ2-7, with 8 nucleotides matching TRBD1. V lost 8 bases and J lost 3; bases outside the gene matches: 6. This CDR3 is built from 13 residues. From germline, CDR1 is MNHEY and CDR2 SVGAGI. CDR3 amino acids: CASGQGLVYEQYF. The CDR3 DNA reads TGTGCCAGCGGACAGGGTCTTGTCTACGAGCAGTACTTC.

The gene calls are TRBV6-4 and TRBJ2-3, with TRBD2 as a possible D gene (5 bases). Germline CDR1 reads MRHNA; CDR2 reads SNTAGT. Between the trimmed V and J ends, which lost 6 bases and 2 bases, there was a span of 12 bases. The CDR3 contains 14 residues. The CDR3 region is CASSTAGNTDTQYF. CDR3 DNA sequence: TGTGCCAGCAGCACAGCCGGGAACACAGATACGCAGTATTTT.

The chain combines TRBV7-9 with TRBJ1-2, with TRBD1 matching over 7 bases. The germline CDR1 and CDR2 sequences are SEHNR and FQNEAQ (reference sequence). The trim removed 3 bases at V and 0 bases at J, leaving 4 bases unmatched. The CDR3 covers 15 residues. DNA for the CDR3: TGTGCCAGCAGCTTCGGACAGGCTACTAACTATGGCTACACCTTC. This gives the protein CASSFGQATNYGYTF. The full variable domain, its missing parts supplied by reference TRBV7-9 and TRBJ1-2, is DTGVSQNPRHKITKRGQNVTFRCDPISEHNRLYWYRQTLGQGPEFLTYFQNEAQLEKSRLLSDRFSAERPKGSFSTLEIQRTEQGDSAMYLCASSFGQATNYGYTFGSGTRLTVV.

The rearrangement uses TRBV5-6 and TRBJ2-7; a possible D gene is TRBD2 (6 bases). There are 14 residues in the CDR3. CDR1 is SGHDT and CDR2 is YYEEEE in the germline V gene. V lost 4 bases to trimming and J lost 7 bases, with 18 bases between them. CDR3 residues: CASSPLGAAGEQYV. The CDR3 DNA follows: TGTGCCAGCAGCCCCTTAGGGGCGGCGGGGGAGCAGTACGTC.

J is TRBJ1-1 and V is TRBV3-1 (or the pseudogene TRBV3-2), with a weak D call TRBD1 (6 bases). This CDR3 contains 15 residues. V was cut by 4 bases and J by 0 bases, with 12 bases left in between. Germline V gene lookup returns CDR1 LGHDT and CDR2 YNNKEL (reference sequence). CDR3 sequence: CASSPGGQLNTEAFF. The CDR3 DNA reads TGTGCCAGCAGCCCGGGGGGCCAACTGAACACTGAAGCTTTCTTT.

This chain joins TRBV3-1 (or the pseudogene TRBV3-2) and TRBJ1-2; the D is unclear. The CDR3 has 12 amino acids. V lost 2 bases, J lost 8 bases, and 9 bases lay in between. Germline values: CDR1 LGHDT, CDR2 YNNKEL (reference sequence). The CDR3: CASSQRPGGYTF. The DNA of the CDR3 is TGTGCCAGCAGCCAAAGACCGGGAGGCTACACCTTC.

This chain joins TRBV10-3 and TRBJ1-6; TRBD1 matches 8 bases. Germline lookup yields CDR1 ENHRY and CDR2 SYGVKD. J was trimmed by 7 bases and V by 2 bases; bases with no gene match: 4. The CDR3 is 15 residues long. The CDR3 coding sequence is TGTGCCATCAGTGAGGGGACAGGTATAAATTCACCCCTCCACTTT. Amino acids: CAISEGTGINSPLHF.

This sequence joins TRBV4-1 and TRBJ1-5; D possibly corresponds to TRBD1 (6 bases). The V and J ends lost 0 bases and 1 base respectively, with 10 bases between them. In germline, CDR1 is MGHRA, CDR2 YSYEKL. This CDR3 is built from 16 residues. CDR3 protein: CASSQEVTGSNQPQHF. The CDR3 nucleotides read TGCGCCAGCAGCCAAGAAGTAACAGGGAGCAATCAGCCCCAGCATTTT.

The chain has TRBV5-4 and TRBJ2-1; no reliable D call. Per the germline V gene, CDR1 is SGHNT and CDR2 is YYREEE (reference sequence). CDR3 size: 11 residues. The germline V and J ends were trimmed by 4 bases and 8 bases, with 7 bases remaining between them. CDR3 nucleotides: TGTGCCAGCAGCAGAGAGGATGAGCAGTTCTTC. Translation: CASSREDEQFF.

V gene TRBV6-2 or TRBV6-3 combines with J gene TRBJ2-3, with 10 bases identical to TRBD2. Germline CDR1 and CDR2: MNHEY and SVGEGT. V gave up 5 bases and J gave up 3 bases; unmatched junction bases: 8. CDR3 size: 16 residues. The DNA for the CDR3 is TGTGCCAGCAGTGCCGCGGGACTAGCGAGGACAGATACGCAGTATTTT. This sequence encodes CASSAAGLARTDTQYF.

V gene TRBV6-2 or TRBV6-3 combines with J gene TRBJ2-5, with D possibly being TRBD2 (5 bases). Germline V CDR1 and CDR2: MNHEY, SVGEGT. This CDR3 region has 14 residues. The germline V and J ends were trimmed by 0 bases and 3 bases, with 8 bases remaining between them. CDR3 in amino acids: CASSYSIGEETQYF. CDR3 coding DNA: TGTGCCAGCAGTTACTCGATCGGGGAAGAGACCCAGTACTTC.

This clone was picked up one time. The rearrangement links TRBV27 to TRBJ1-4, with TRBD1 matching over 7 bases. Germline CDR1 is MNHEY and CDR2 is SMNVEV (reference sequence). V was pared by 6 bases and J by 0 bases, with 10 bases of the junction left unmatched. There are 17 residues in the CDR3. CDR3 bases: TGTGCCAGCAGCTTGACAGGGATGGGTACAACTAATGAAAAACTGTTTTTT. It codes for CASSLTGMGTTNEKLFF. The full variable domain, rest sourced from reference TRBV27 and TRBJ1-4, is EAQVTQNPRYLITVTGKKLTVTCSQNMNHEYMSWYRQDPGLGLRQIYYSMNVEVTDKGDVPEGYKVSRKEKRNFPLILESPSPNQTSLYFCASSLTGMGTTNEKLFFGSGTQLSVL.

The gene calls are TRBV19 and TRBJ2-6; 12 bases align to TRBD1. CDR3 length: 18 amino acids. Unmatched junction bases numbered 12, after V lost 8 bases and J lost 4 bases. CDR1 and CDR2 from the germline V gene are LNHDA and SQIVND (reference sequence). The CDR3 loop is CASSPPGQGAIGANVLTF. Written as DNA, the CDR3 is TGTGCCAGTTCCCCTCCGGGACAGGGGGCGATCGGGGCCAACGTCCTGACTTTC.

CDR3 nucleotide sequence: TGTGCCAGCAGCCCCAGACTAGCGGGGGGGCCGGGCACCGGGGAGCTGTTTTTT. Translating gives CASSPRLAGGPGTGELFF. The chain recombines TRBV5-4 with TRBJ2-2; TRBD2 matches 14 bases. The V and J ends lost 4 bases and 4 bases, in that order; junction bases with no gene match: 9. CDR1 is SGHNT and CDR2 is YYREEE in the germline V gene (reference sequence). The CDR3 is 18 residues long.

CDR3 region: CASSEAGQYEAFF. The CDR3 DNA reads TGTGCCAGCAGTGAAGCGGGACAGTATGAAGCTTTCTTT. The chain carries TRBV6-1 and TRBJ1-1; 7 nucleotides agree with TRBD1. The CDR3 loop spans 13 amino acids. CDR1 MNHNS and CDR2 SASEGT come from the germline V gene. The junction had 2 bases not matched to a gene; V was cut back by 0 bases and J by 7 bases.

This clone was seen a few times. The chain couples TRBV7-2 to TRBJ2-2; tentative D call: TRBD1 (5 bases). Germline V CDR1 and CDR2: SGHTA, FQGNSA. The CDR3 sequence is 17 residues long. Trimming removed 3 bases at V and 1 base at J, with 15 bases between. The CDR3 bases are TGTGCCAGCAGCTTGCACAAACAGGCGGTGAACACCGGGGAGCTGTTTTTT. Its protein is CASSLHKQAVNTGELFF.

The V gene is TRBV6-5, the J gene TRBJ2-7, with 10 bases lining up with TRBD2. The V segment lost 5 bases and the J segment 4 bases; nucleotides outside the gene matches: 8. The CDR3 consists of 15 residues. CDR1 is MNHEY and CDR2 is SVGAGI in the germline V gene. CDR3 amino acids: CASSPWTSGRYEQYF. CDR3 nucleotide sequence: TGTGCCAGCAGTCCCTGGACTAGCGGAAGGTACGAGCAGTACTTC.

The V and J genes are TRBV6-5 and TRBJ2-1; a weak D match, TRBD2 (5 bases). The germline V gene has CDR1 MNHEY and CDR2 SVGAGI. V lost 4 bases to trimming and J lost 9 bases, with 10 bases between them. The CDR3 covers 12 residues. The CDR3 sequence is CASSSPGFEQFF. CDR3 bases: TGTGCCAGCAGTTCCCCGGGGTTTGAGCAGTTCTTC.

V and J are TRBV9 and TRBJ2-5, with 8 bases matching TRBD1. V was clipped by 4 bases and J by 1 base; unmatched bases: 6. CDR3 length equals 15 residues. The germline CDR1 and CDR2 sequences are SGDLS and YYNGEE. The CDR3 DNA sequence: TGTGCCAGCAGCCTCCACCAGGGGGCCCAAGAGACCCAGTACTTC. This sequence encodes CASSLHQGAQETQYF. Full variable domain (rest looked up from reference TRBV9 and TRBJ2-5): DSGVTQTPKHLITATGQRVTLRCSPRSGDLSVYWYQQSLDQGLQFLIQYYNGEERAKGNILERFSAQQFPDLHSELNLSSLELGDSALYFCASSLHQGAQETQYFGPGTRLLVL.

A few counts support this clone. The sample carries other DNA sequences with the same CDR3. The CDR3 coding sequence is TGTGCCAGCTCACCAGACAGAATCTATGGCTACACCTTC. Protein product: CASSPDRIYGYTF. This chain joins TRBV18 and TRBJ1-2, with D maybe TRBD1 (5 bases). The CDR3 contains 13 residues. From germline, CDR1 is KGHSH and CDR2 LQKENI. V shed 2 bases and J shed 4 bases, with 8 bases lying between them.

This chain links TRBV19 with TRBJ2-6; the match to TRBD1 covers 9 bases. Germline V gene sequence: CDR1 LNHDA, CDR2 SQIVND (reference sequence). After removal of 0 bases from V and 4 bases from J, the junction contained 10 bases not matched to a gene. This CDR3 region has 19 residues. The CDR3: CASSIDGAYRGPGANVLTF. For the CDR3, the DNA is TGTGCCAGTAGTATAGATGGGGCCTACAGGGGGCCCGGGGCCAACGTCCTGACTTTC.

The J gene is TRBJ1-2, the V gene TRBV19; tentative D call: TRBD1 (5 bases). The CDR3 covers 17 residues. V was clipped by 8 bases and J by 2 bases, with 24 bases between them. CDR1 LNHDA and CDR2 SQIVND come from the germline V gene (reference sequence). The CDR3 loop reads CASSQFGGAGFNYGYTF. The CDR3 bases are TGTGCCAGTTCCCAATTCGGGGGTGCGGGATTCAACTATGGCTACACCTTC.

V gene TRBV2 combines with J gene TRBJ2-1, with 8 bases matching TRBD1. After removal of 4 bases from V and 2 bases from J, the junction contained 4 bases not matched to a gene. Germline V gene sequence: CDR1 SNHLY, CDR2 FYNNEI. This CDR3 spans 15 amino acids. This chain's CDR3 is CASSAGQGAYNEQFF. CDR3 bases: TGTGCCAGCAGTGCTGGACAGGGCGCCTACAATGAGCAGTTCTTC.

The chain joins TRBV10-3 to TRBJ1-1; tentatively, D is TRBD1 (6 bases). With 0 bases removed from V and 1 base from J, the gap between germline ends came to 9 bases. Germline V gene sequence: CDR1 ENHRY, CDR2 SYGVKD. The CDR3 covers 15 residues. CDR3 protein: CAISESTGKNTEAFF. Written as DNA, the CDR3 is TGTGCCATCAGTGAGTCTACAGGGAAGAACACTGAAGCTTTCTTT.

This clone was seen a few times. Other DNA sequences in this specimen translate into the identical CDR3. The chain combines TRBV19 with TRBJ2-2; the D is unclear. The CDR3 contains 14 residues. V was clipped by 1 base and J by 4 bases, with 7 bases between them. The germline V gene has CDR1 LNHDA and CDR2 SQIVND (reference sequence). CDR3 amino acids: CASSIGQFTGELFF. In DNA, the CDR3 is TGTGCCAGTAGTATAGGCCAGTTCACCGGGGAGCTGTTTTTT. Complete variable domain (other parts from reference TRBV19 and TRBJ2-2): DGGITQSPKYLFRKEGQNVTLSCEQNLNHDAMYWYRQDPGQGLRLIYYSQIVNDFQKGDIAEGYSVSREKKESFPLTVTSAQKNPTAFYLCASSIGQFTGELFFGEGSRLTVL.